This is a list of T cell receptor beta chains from one sample in a study of cytomegalovirus exposure and HLA in healthy donors. Libraries were prepared by immunoSEQ multiplex PCR; TCRdb keeps only in-frame clonotypes and omits some of them. The sample has under 250,000 clones; 81% are singletons. The sequencing input was PBMCs. Receptors were obtained from a woman aged 30 to 39 in good health and CMV-seronegative. Both conserved end residues are part of each CDR3. D genes are given only for firm matches.

D: -; V: TRBV2; J: TRBJ2-2; CDR3: CASILDSSNTGELFF
D: -; V: TRBV30; J: TRBJ1-2; CDR3: CACPSGVYGYTF
D: TRBD1; V: TRBV27; J: TRBJ1-1; CDR3: CASSLWGDRDTNTEAFF
D: -; V: TRBV9; J: TRBJ1-6; CDR3: CASSESPGLGNSPLHF
D: TRBD2; V: TRBV18; J: TRBJ2-5; CDR3: CASSPAGGETQYF
D: TRBD2; V: TRBV10-2; J: TRBJ2-2; CDR3: CASRILSGGANTGELFF
D: TRBD1; V: TRBV19; J: TRBJ2-2; CDR3: CASRGQEYTGELFF
D: TRBD2; V: TRBV5-1; J: TRBJ2-1; CDR3: CASSLGSAGGVNEQFF
D: TRBD1; V: TRBV7-9; J: TRBJ2-1; CDR3: CASSVSPGQGVLDEQFF
D: TRBD1; V: TRBV7-6; J: TRBJ2-1; CDR3: CASSTLTGIFDNEQFF
D: TRBD2; V: TRBV19; J: TRBJ2-7; CDR3: CASSAPGTSGTYEQYF
D: -; V: TRBV5-5; J: TRBJ1-3; CDR3: CASSPAPGPSGNTIYF
D: TRBD2; V: TRBV5-1; J: TRBJ2-2; CDR3: CASSSWTSGGASQTGELFF
D: -; V: TRBV28; J: TRBJ2-7; CDR3: CASSFPPVGRATYEQYF
D: -; V: TRBV5-4; J: TRBJ2-3; CDR3: CASSSGSSTDTQYF
D: TRBD2; V: TRBV7-2; J: TRBJ2-7; CDR3: CASSPSSGLSYEQYF
D: TRBD1; V: TRBV9; J: TRBJ2-3; CDR3: CASSRLGTVTDTQYF
D: -; V: TRBV28; J: TRBJ2-7; CDR3: CASSSGNFHEQYF
D: -; V: TRBV19; J: TRBJ2-6; CDR3: CASSIDQGSGANVLTF
D: TRBD1; V: TRBV6-1; J: TRBJ1-2; CDR3: CASSDGRGLGYTF
D: TRBD1; V: TRBV6-5; J: TRBJ1-2; CDR3: CASSQGAPPYGYTF
D: TRBD1; V: TRBV7-7; J: TRBJ2-2; CDR3: CASSSGTGNTGELFF